The 8 T cell receptor beta chains reported below all come from one sample, sequenced in a study of Graves' ophthalmopathy and Graves' hyperthyroidism. The TCR beta CDR3 regions underwent amplification from RNA transcripts. The library came from an HTBI-primed first-round RT-PCR and a second-round multiplex PCR. Each CDR3 protein is one row after TCRdb ran MiXCR on the multiplex PCR reads. Of roughly 160,000 distinct CDR3 sequences in the sample, more than 30% were seen once. Material: peripheral blood. The source of these receptors is a woman between 40 and 50 years old with Graves' ophthalmopathy.

This clonotype has a handful of counts. The chain links TRBV6-5 to TRBJ1-1; 9 bases align to TRBD1. This CDR3 has 12 amino acids. V shed 4 bases and J 10 bases; nucleotides not matched to a gene: 4. CDR1 and CDR2 from the germline V gene are MNHEY and SVGAGI. For the CDR3, the DNA is TGTGCCAGCAGTTCACAGGGGGCAAGAGCTTTCTTT. This translates into CASSSQGARAFF.

The chain employs TRBV27 and TRBJ2-7; no clear D. Trimming removed 2 bases from V and 3 bases from J, with 8 bases in between. Germline CDR1 MNHEY, CDR2 SMNVEV (reference sequence). CDR3 length equals 13 residues. CDR3 nucleotide sequence: TGTGCCAGCAGTTTAACGGAAAGCTACGAGCAGTACTTC. It yields the protein CASSLTESYEQYF.

This clonotype has a count of ten or more. V usage is TRBV6-5 and J usage is TRBJ2-5, with D possibly TRBD2 on 6 matching bases. This CDR3 is 14 amino acids long. V was cut by 2 bases and J by 4 bases, with 11 bases left in between. Germline V gene sequence: CDR1 MNHEY, CDR2 SVGAGI. The CDR3 sequence is CASSYPGLGETQYF. The CDR3 coding sequence is TGTGCCAGCAGTTACCCGGGACTGGGAGAGACCCAGTACTTC.

The V call is TRBV19, the J call TRBJ1-1; TRBD1 is a possible D gene (5 bases). The germline V and J ends were trimmed by 6 bases and 4 bases, with 21 bases remaining between them. CDR1 and CDR2 from the germline V gene are LNHDA and SQIVND (reference sequence). The CDR3 totals 16 residues. The CDR3 sequence is CASSTLRDPRGTEAFF. The CDR3 region has the DNA TGTGCCAGTAGCACTTTAAGGGACCCTCGTGGCACTGAAGCTTTCTTT.

The sample holds many counts of this clonotype. The CDR3 DNA follows: TGCAGCGTGAAGACACAGGGGGCGGGCAACGAGCAGTACTTC. Translation gives CSVKTQGAGNEQYF. The chain has TRBV29-1 and TRBJ2-7, with 9 bases fitting TRBD1. Germline V gene data show CDR1 as SQVTM and CDR2 as ANQGSEA. This CDR3 has 14 residues. V dropped 6 bases and J dropped 5; count of bases not matched to a gene: 11.

The chain has TRBV27 and TRBJ2-7; the D gene is possibly TRBD2 (5 bases). Germline lookup yields CDR1 MNHEY and CDR2 SMNVEV (reference sequence). Trimming left V 0 bases short and J 5 bases short, with 11 bases between. CDR3 size: 14 residues. CDR3 in amino acids: CASSLSSLVHEQYF. The CDR3 DNA sequence: TGTGCCAGCAGTTTATCTTCACTAGTCCACGAGCAGTACTTC.

This chain links TRBV6-2 or TRBV6-3 with TRBJ2-7; D is possibly TRBD2 (5 bases). V gave up 6 bases and J gave up 5 bases, with 17 bases separating them. The CDR3 runs to 14 residues. Germline V gene sequence: CDR1 MNHEY, CDR2 SVGEGT. The CDR3: CASRDPKEAHEQYF. CDR3 bases: TGTGCCAGCAGGGACCCGAAGGAGGCCCACGAGCAGTACTTC.

Ten or more counts support this clonotype. V and J are TRBV5-6 and TRBJ2-7; maybe TRBD1 (5 bases). V lost 4 bases, J lost 6 bases, and 20 bases lay in between. The CDR3 sequence is 15 residues long. Looked up from germline, CDR1 is SGHDT and CDR2 is YYEEEE. The CDR3 protein is CASSPQWGEDREQYF. The DNA for the CDR3 is TGTGCCAGCAGCCCGCAGTGGGGCGAAGACCGCGAGCAGTACTTC.